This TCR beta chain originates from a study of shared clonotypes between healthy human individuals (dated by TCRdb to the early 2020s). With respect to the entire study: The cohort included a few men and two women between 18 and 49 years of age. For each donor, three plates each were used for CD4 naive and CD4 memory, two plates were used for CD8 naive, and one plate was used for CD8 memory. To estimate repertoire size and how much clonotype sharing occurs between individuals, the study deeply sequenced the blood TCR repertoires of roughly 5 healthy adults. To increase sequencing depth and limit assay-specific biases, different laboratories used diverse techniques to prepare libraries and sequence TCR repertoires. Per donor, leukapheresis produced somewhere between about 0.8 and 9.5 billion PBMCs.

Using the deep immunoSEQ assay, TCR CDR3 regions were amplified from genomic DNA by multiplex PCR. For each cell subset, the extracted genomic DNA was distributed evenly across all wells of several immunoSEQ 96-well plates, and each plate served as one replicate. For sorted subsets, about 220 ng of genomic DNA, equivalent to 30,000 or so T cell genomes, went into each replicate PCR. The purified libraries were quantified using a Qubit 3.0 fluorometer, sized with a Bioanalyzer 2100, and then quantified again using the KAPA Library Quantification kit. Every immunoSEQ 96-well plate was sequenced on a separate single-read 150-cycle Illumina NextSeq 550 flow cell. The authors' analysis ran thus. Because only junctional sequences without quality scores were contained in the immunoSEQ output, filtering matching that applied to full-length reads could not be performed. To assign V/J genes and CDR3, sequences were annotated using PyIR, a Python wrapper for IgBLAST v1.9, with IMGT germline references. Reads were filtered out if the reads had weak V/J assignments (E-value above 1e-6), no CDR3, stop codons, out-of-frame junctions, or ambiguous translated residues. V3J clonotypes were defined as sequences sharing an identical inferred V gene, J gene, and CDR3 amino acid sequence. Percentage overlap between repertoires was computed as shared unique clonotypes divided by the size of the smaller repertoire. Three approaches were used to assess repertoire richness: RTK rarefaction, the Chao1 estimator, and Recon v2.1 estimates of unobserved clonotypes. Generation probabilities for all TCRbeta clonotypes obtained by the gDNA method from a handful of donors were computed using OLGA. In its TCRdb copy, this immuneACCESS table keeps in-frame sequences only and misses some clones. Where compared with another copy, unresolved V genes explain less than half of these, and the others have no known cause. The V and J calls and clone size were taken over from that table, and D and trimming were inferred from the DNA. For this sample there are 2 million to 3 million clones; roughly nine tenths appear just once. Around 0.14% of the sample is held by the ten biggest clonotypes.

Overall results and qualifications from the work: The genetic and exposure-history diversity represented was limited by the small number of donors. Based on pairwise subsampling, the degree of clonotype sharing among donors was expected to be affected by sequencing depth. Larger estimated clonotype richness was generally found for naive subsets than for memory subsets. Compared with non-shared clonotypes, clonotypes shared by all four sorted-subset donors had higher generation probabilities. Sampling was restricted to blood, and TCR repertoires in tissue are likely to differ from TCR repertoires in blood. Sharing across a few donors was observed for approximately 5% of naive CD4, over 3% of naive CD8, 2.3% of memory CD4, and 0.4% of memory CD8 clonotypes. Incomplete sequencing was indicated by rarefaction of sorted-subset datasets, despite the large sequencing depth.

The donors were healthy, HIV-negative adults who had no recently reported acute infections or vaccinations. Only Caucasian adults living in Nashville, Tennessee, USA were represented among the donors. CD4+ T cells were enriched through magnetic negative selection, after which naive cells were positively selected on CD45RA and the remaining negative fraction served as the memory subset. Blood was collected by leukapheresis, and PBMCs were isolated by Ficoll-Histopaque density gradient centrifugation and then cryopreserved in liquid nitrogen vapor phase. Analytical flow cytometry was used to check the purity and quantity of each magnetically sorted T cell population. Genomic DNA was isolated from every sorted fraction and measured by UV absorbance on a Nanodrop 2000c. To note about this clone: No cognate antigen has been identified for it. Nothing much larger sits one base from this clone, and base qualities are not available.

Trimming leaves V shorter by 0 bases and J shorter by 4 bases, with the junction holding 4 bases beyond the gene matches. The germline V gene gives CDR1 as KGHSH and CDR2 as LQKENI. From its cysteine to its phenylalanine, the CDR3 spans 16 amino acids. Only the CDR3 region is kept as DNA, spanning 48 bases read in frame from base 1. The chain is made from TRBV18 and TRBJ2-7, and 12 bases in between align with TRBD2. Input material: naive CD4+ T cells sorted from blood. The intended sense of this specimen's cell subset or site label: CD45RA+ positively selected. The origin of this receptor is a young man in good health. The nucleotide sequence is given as TGTGCCAGCTCACCACCGAAGACTAGCGGGAGATACGAGCAGTACTTC. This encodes CASSPPKTSGRYEQYF.